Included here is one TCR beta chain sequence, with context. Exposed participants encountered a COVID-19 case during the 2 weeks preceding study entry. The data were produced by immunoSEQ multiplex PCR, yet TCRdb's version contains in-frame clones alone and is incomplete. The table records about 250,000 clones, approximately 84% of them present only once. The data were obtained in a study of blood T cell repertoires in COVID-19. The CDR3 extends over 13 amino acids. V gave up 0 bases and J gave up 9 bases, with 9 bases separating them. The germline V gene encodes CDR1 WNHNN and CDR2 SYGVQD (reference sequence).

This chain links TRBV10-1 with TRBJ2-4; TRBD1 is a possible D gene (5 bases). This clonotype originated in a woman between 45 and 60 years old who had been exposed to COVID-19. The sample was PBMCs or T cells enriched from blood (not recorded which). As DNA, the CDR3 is TGCGCCAGCAGTGAGTCGGGGCGCAGCATTCAGTACTTC. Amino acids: CASSESGRSIQYF.